Following are 23 T cell receptor beta chains from one sample sequenced in a study of sequential checkpoint blockade in melanoma. Treatment denoted: randomized to nivolumab then ipilimumab (arm A) or the reverse (arm B). Clones were read by immunoSEQ multiplex PCR, and TCRdb kept only the in-frame ones, dropping some. The data contain under 20,000 clones, about 70% of them singletons. The material was CD8+ T cells sorted from blood (inferred from file names), obtained from a patient given nivolumab and ipilimumab in sequence. All receptors derive from a human donor with melanoma.

This clone has a single count. V and J are TRBV6-5 and TRBJ2-1; D call uncertain. The CDR3 extends over 12 amino acids. From germline, CDR1 is MNHEY and CDR2 SVGAGI. Deletions cut 5 bases from V and 6 bases from J, with 8 bases between. DNA for the CDR3: TGTGCCAGCAGTCACAGAGTCAATGAGCAGTTCTTC. Amino acids: CASSHRVNEQFF.

CDR3 in amino acids: CASSEGTGDGYTF. In nucleotides, the CDR3 is TGTGCCAGCAGTGAAGGGACAGGAGATGGCTACACCTTC. J is TRBJ1-2 and V is TRBV2; 7 bases are shared with TRBD1. This CDR3 region has 13 residues. Germline CDR1 SNHLY, CDR2 FYNNEI. V lost 1 base, J lost 6 bases, and 2 bases stayed unmatched.

The chain combines TRBV12-2 with TRBJ2-5; TRBD1 is the table's D call, not checked against the DNA. The J call may be in error: the DNA end matches TRBJ2-7 better. TRBV12-2 is a listed pseudogene. CDR3 size: 18 residues. The chain's CDR3 is CASRLVIQGTAETYEQYF. In nucleotides, the CDR3 is TGTGCAAGTCGCTTAGTGATACAGGGTACGGCTGAAACCTACGAGCAGTACTTC.

This clone was detected only a few times. The chain couples TRBV6-1 to TRBJ1-5; D uncertain. Looked up from germline, CDR1 is MNHNS and CDR2 is SASEGT. V shed 5 bases and J shed 5 bases, with 13 bases lying between them. The CDR3 is 14 residues long. DNA of the CDR3: TGTGCCAGCAGTTCAAATCAGGATTATCAGCCCCAGCATTTT. This gives the protein CASSSNQDYQPQHF.

The V and J genes are TRBV27 and TRBJ1-4, with unresolved D. Germline values: CDR1 MNHEY, CDR2 SMNVEV (reference sequence). Trimming took off 2 bases at V and 3 bases at J, with 7 bases between the two ends. CDR3 size: 14 residues. The CDR3 DNA reads TGTGCCAGCAGTTTAACTAGGGCTAATGAAAAACTGTTTTTT. Its translation is CASSLTRANEKLFF.

This chain links TRBV6-1 with TRBJ2-7; 10 bases match TRBD2. V shed 3 bases, J shed 12 bases, and the junction held 8 bases outside the gene matches. Per germline, CDR1 MNHNS and CDR2 SASEGT. The CDR3 has 13 residues. This CDR3 is CASSDSASGRLYF. CDR3 bases: TGTGCCAGCAGTGACTCCGCTAGCGGGAGATTGTACTTC.

CDR3 nucleotide sequence: TGTGCCAGCAGTTCGACAGGGCGCGAGCAGTACTTC. It specifies CASSSTGREQYF. The genes are TRBV27 and TRBJ2-7, with TRBD1 matching 7 bases. With V trimmed by 4 bases and J by 6 bases, 3 bases remained unmatched. From germline, CDR1 is MNHEY and CDR2 SMNVEV (reference sequence). This CDR3 spans 12 amino acids.

This chain uses TRBV4-3 with TRBJ2-1; TRBD1 aligns across 7 bases. Germline trimming cut 2 bases from V and 8 bases from J; bases unmatched to any gene: 12. The CDR3 length is 16 residues. Germline CDR1 LGHNA, CDR2 YSLEER. The CDR3 here is CASSQTAAGGYDEQFF. In DNA, the CDR3 is TGCGCCAGCAGCCAAACTGCAGCAGGGGGTTACGATGAGCAGTTCTTC.

The rearrangement joins TRBV5-1 to TRBJ1-1; perhaps TRBD1 as D (6 bases). The germline V and J ends were trimmed by 4 bases and 6 bases, with 10 bases remaining between them. The CDR3 length is 12 residues. The germline gives CDR1 SGHRS, CDR2 YFSETQ. The CDR3 reads CASSGYRAEAFF. DNA for the CDR3: TGCGCCAGCAGCGGATACAGGGCTGAAGCTTTCTTT.

This clone was found a few times. The rearrangement joins TRBV29-1 to TRBJ2-7; 11 positions agree with TRBD1. Looked up from germline, CDR1 is SQVTM and CDR2 is ANQGSEA. V lost 8 bases to trimming and J lost 7 bases; unmatched junction nucleotides: 7. This CDR3 has 12 residues. The CDR3 DNA follows: TGCAGCATCGGACAGGGGGCGGGGGAGCAGTACTTC. Residues: CSIGQGAGEQYF.

The genes are TRBV7-9 and TRBJ2-5; maybe TRBD1 (6 bases). V lost 1 base, J lost 2 bases, and 8 bases lay in between. Germline CDR1 SEHNR, CDR2 FQNEAQ (reference sequence). The CDR3 spans 14 residues. CDR3 amino acids: CASSLGGGQETQYF. CDR3 bases: TGTGCCAGCAGCTTAGGAGGGGGTCAAGAGACCCAGTACTTC. The full variable domain, rest sourced from reference TRBV7-9 and TRBJ2-5, is DTGVSQNPRHKITKRGQNVTFRCDPISEHNRLYWYRQTLGQGPEFLTYFQNEAQLEKSRLLSDRFSAERPKGSFSTLEIQRTEQGDSAMYLCASSLGGGQETQYFGPGTRLLVL.

The chain combines TRBV9 with TRBJ2-1; 7 positions match TRBD2. The V gene's germline CDR1 is SGDLS and CDR2 YYNGEE. Trimming at V came to 0 bases and at J to 5 bases, leaving 2 bases not matched to a gene. The CDR3 sequence is 14 residues long. The chain's CDR3 is CASSVGGGDNEQFF. The CDR3 coding sequence is TGTGCCAGCAGCGTAGGGGGGGGTGACAATGAGCAGTTCTTC.

This clone was detected a few times. The chain employs TRBV2 and TRBJ2-1, with D possibly being TRBD2 (7 bases). The V and J ends lost 3 bases and 3 bases respectively, with 12 bases between them. Germline loops: CDR1 SNHLY, CDR2 FYNNEI. The CDR3 extends over 15 amino acids. CDR3 loop: CASSEVRGGYNEQFF. CDR3 in DNA: TGTGCCAGCAGTGAGGTGAGGGGGGGCTACAATGAGCAGTTCTTC.

The chain combines TRBV7-2 with TRBJ2-1; 16 nucleotides align to TRBD2. The CDR3 totals 18 residues. The germline gives CDR1 SGHTA, CDR2 FQGNSA. V was clipped by 4 bases and J by 9 bases; unmatched bases: 12. CDR3 sequence reads: CASSWGSGLAGGPTEQFF. CDR3 DNA: TGTGCCAGCAGCTGGGGATCGGGACTAGCGGGAGGGCCAACTGAGCAGTTCTTC.

This chain uses TRBV6-4 with TRBJ2-1, with 8 bases aligning to TRBD1. J lost 8 bases, V lost 3 bases, and 9 bases had no gene match. This CDR3 is 15 amino acids long. Germline CDR1 is MRHNA and CDR2 is SNTAGT. Written as DNA, the CDR3 is TGTGCCAGCAGTGAGTCGGCAGGGGGCCTGGATGAGCAGTTCTTC. Translating it yields CASSESAGGLDEQFF.

This rearrangement joins TRBV27 to TRBJ1-2, with TRBD1 as a possible D gene (5 bases). The CDR3 runs 14 residues. Trimming took off 4 bases at V and 3 bases at J, with 12 bases between the two ends. The germline gives CDR1 MNHEY, CDR2 SMNVEV (reference sequence). The CDR3 protein is CASSSSSGYYGYTF. CDR3 coding DNA: TGTGCCAGCAGTTCCTCTTCAGGGTACTATGGCTACACCTTC.

V usage is TRBV4-3 and J usage is TRBJ2-3, with 8 bases fitting TRBD2. CDR1 and CDR2 from the germline V gene are LGHNA and YSLEER. The CDR3 is made up of 17 amino acids. J lost 2 bases, V lost 4 bases, and 11 bases had no gene match. This CDR3 is CASSPSTLAGLTDTQYF. The CDR3 coding sequence is TGCGCCAGCAGCCCAAGTACCTTAGCGGGACTCACAGATACGCAGTATTTT.

The CDR3 reads CASSPSFEAREQYF. In DNA, the CDR3 is TGTGCCAGCAGCCCTAGCTTTGAGGCGCGCGAGCAGTACTTC. This chain links TRBV5-4 with TRBJ2-7; D is perhaps TRBD2 (5 bases). CDR1 is SGHNT, CDR2 YYREEE, per germline (reference sequence). The ends were cut back, 4 bases at V and 6 bases at J, with 17 bases in the middle. The CDR3 length is 14 residues.

V usage is TRBV29-1 and J usage is TRBJ2-4; D uncertain. The germline CDR1 and CDR2 sequences are SQVTM and ANQGSEA. V lost 6 bases and J lost 4, with 10 bases in between. CDR3 size: 12 residues. The CDR3 spells CSVLDVKNIQYF. As DNA, the CDR3 is TGCAGCGTCTTAGATGTAAAAAACATTCAGTACTTC.

V usage is TRBV7-7 and J usage is TRBJ2-3; 7 bases fit TRBD1. V was pared by 3 bases and J by 3 bases, with 6 bases of the junction left unmatched. The CDR3 runs to 15 residues. Germline V gene lookup returns CDR1 SSHAT and CDR2 FNYEAQ (reference sequence). This CDR3 is CASSLTGMATDTQYF. The CDR3 DNA is TGTGCCAGCAGCTTGACAGGGATGGCGACAGATACGCAGTATTTT.

This chain links TRBV4-1 with TRBJ1-1; TRBD1 aligns across 7 bases. This CDR3 spans 14 amino acids. Germline V gives CDR1 MGHRA, CDR2 YSYEKL. V shed 3 bases, J shed 4 bases, and the junction held 5 bases outside the gene matches. CDR3 region: CASSHTGVGTEAFF. The DNA of the CDR3 is TGCGCCAGCAGCCATACAGGGGTTGGCACTGAAGCTTTCTTT.

The genes are TRBV6-5 and TRBJ1-2, with TRBD1 identical over 8 bases. The trim removed 5 bases at V and 4 bases at J, leaving 6 bases unmatched. The CDR3 totals 14 residues. Germline CDR1 and CDR2: MNHEY and SVGAGI. In nucleotides, the CDR3 is TGTGCCAGCAGTGTACAGGGGGGAGGCTATGGCTACACCTTC. Translating it yields CASSVQGGGYGYTF.

The chain has TRBV7-6 and TRBJ1-3; D is ambiguous. Germline values: CDR1 SGHVS, CDR2 FNYEAQ. There are 16 residues in the CDR3. V was trimmed by 5 bases and J by 0 bases, leaving 14 bases between them. CDR3 protein: CASSPTTGDSGNTIYF. The CDR3 DNA sequence: TGTGCCAGCAGCCCCACGACGGGAGACTCTGGAAACACCATATATTTT.